Included here is one TCR beta chain sequence, with context. This clonotype was observed a few times. Its antigen is currently not known. The input lacks base qualities; no much larger clone sits a single base away. The sample originates from a study of blood T cells in healthy people across ages (dated by TCRdb to between 2015 and 2016). Some background on the complete study: Template switching captured roughly one uniquely barcoded TCR beta cDNA molecule per two T cells in model experiments. To track age-related changes in TCR beta repertoire diversity, the study relied on deep sequencing normalized with unique cDNA molecular identifiers. The study analyzed two additional independent replicas of 1 million unique cDNA reads from the same blood draw for two donors, one aged 18 to 29 and one aged 80 or older. Donors were grouped into four age groups: young (average approximately 16 years), middle-aged (39), aged (around 66) and long-lived (over 80). Broader findings and caveats from the paper: Conclusive comparison of naive and antigen-experienced compartments was prevented by the profiling of bulk unsorted PBMCs. As age increased, observed TCR beta diversity per million T cells dropped in a roughly linear way, and a significant reduction was already evident by age roughly 40. The long-lived group showed more naive CD4+ T cells, fewer expanded clones and increased TCR diversity than the aged group, suggesting age selection. Estimates of total diversity based on one million sequenced T cells were regarded as lower bounds and as underestimates. The percentage of naive T cells measured by flow cytometry correlated strongly with observed TCR beta diversity. Because donor CMV infection status was unknown, age-related changes in expanded clonotypes were potentially confounded.

Preparation of the library involved 5' RACE. The sample was run on an Illumina HiSeq 2500. The second PCR ran for roughly 7 to 11 cycles and used a J-beta primer mix along with a sample-barcoded 5' primer. A unique molecular identifier was introduced onto each TCR beta cDNA molecule by a template-switch 5' adaptor carrying 12 random nucleotides. At least 2.5 million CDR3-containing paired-end reads were obtained from each sample. First-strand cDNA was synthesized from all RNA with the Mint cDNA synthesis kit, primed by a TRBC-specific oligonucleotide. All cDNA was treated with uracil-DNA glycosylase and then went through a first 18-cycle PCR with the universal primers M1SS and BC2_uni_R. The original pipeline was this. Each sample was normalized by randomly selecting 1 million high-quality reads, each carrying a distinct molecular identifier. Instead of being binned into consensus sequences, reads with shared molecular identifiers were discarded. MiTCR, with a Q25 quality threshold and the strictest error-elimination algorithm, was used for CDR3 identification, clonotype clustering and error correction. Lower-bound total TCR beta diversity was estimated with a nonparametric unseen species model using Euler transformation. Using fastp at Q25 and MiXCR, TCRdb reprocessed the public reads and kept productive beta chains. Rows merge per CDR3 protein into single entries with the most common DNA and genes. These V and J calls originate from TCRdb's pipeline instead of the authors' own analysis. Across this sample there are around 800,000 distinct CDR3 sequences, with around a quarter seen only once. Less than 3.5% of the sample is taken by the ten largest.

Systemically healthy Caucasian individuals from Russia, approximately 39 in total and aged about 6 to 90 years, were included as donors. Each donor gave roughly 9.5 milliliters of peripheral blood, collected into EDTA-treated Vacutainer tubes. Ficoll-Paque density-gradient centrifugation was used to isolate PBMCs, with at least 6 million per sample. Trizol reagent was used to extract total RNA from PBMCs, with at least 6 micrograms per sample. For every donor, an aliquot of PBMCs went through flow cytometry to measure the percentages of naive CD45RAhigh/CD27high T cells. These records were also assigned to another study, of T cells of mothers and their children. The other study reports the following: The donors were nine systemically healthy Caucasian individuals, made up of three mothers and their six children. cDNA synthesis consumed the entire amount of extracted RNA, loaded at about 1.5 ug RNA in each 15 ul reaction. In the second PCR, sample barcodes and 2-4 random nucleotides were introduced via the M1S primer. Over 9.5 million TCR beta CDR3 reads came from each mother, compared with several million reads from each child. Thymic selection shapes the output of TCR recombination in a similar way in related and unrelated pairs, and inherited differences have a minor effect. Normalized repertoire overlap in related mother-child pairs was always slightly higher than in unrelated mother-child pairs, but the difference was never significant. With a sensitivity of approximately 92 clones per million clonotypes, no persistent microchimeric T cell clones were detected. In the study, deep NGS was used to compare the TCR beta repertoires of mothers and children, and features distinguishing related mother-child pairs from unrelated individuals were sought. Mothers averaged roughly 40 +/- 4 years of age and children averaged about 10 +/- 4 years. After adapter ligation was performed with NEBNext reagents, the libraries were sequenced on an Illumina HiSeq 2000 with 100+100 nt paired-end reads. To avoid cross-contamination, the mother libraries and the child libraries were prepared a month apart and sequenced in separate runs. Between about 500,000 and 2,300,000 distinct TCR beta clonotypes were identified per donor. Naive TCR beta clonotypes were estimated from low-frequency clonotypes matched to each donor's FACS-determined naive share, without sorting.

The sample comprised blood. The TCR sequence derives from a boy aged 10-17 years in good health.

The CDR3 here reads CASRHPSGQGPFEQYF. The DNA sequence reads TGTGCCAGCAGACACCCATCCGGACAGGGGCCTTTCGAGCAGTACTTC. Here the chain combines TRBV5-6 and TRBJ2-5, and 9 bases in between align with TRBD1. The closer fit of TRBJ2-7 to the DNA end suggests the J call may be wrong. The CDR3 runs 16 residues from the cysteine to the phenylalanine. Left in the record is the CDR3 DNA by itself, 48 bases read in frame from the first base. CDR1 is given as SGHDT and CDR2 as YYEEEE, both from the germline V gene.